These 31 T cell receptor beta chains were sequenced from one sample in a study of blood T cell repertoires in COVID-19. Sequenced by immunoSEQ multiplex PCR; TCRdb stores in-frame clones only, minus some. The sample carries fewer than 250,000 clones, about 86% recorded once. Sequenced input: PBMCs or T cells enriched from blood (not recorded which). These receptors were obtained from a woman aged 50 to 60 with acute COVID-19.

This clone was seen only once. The CDR3 region is CASSQDTGVRGSGNTIYF. The DNA for the CDR3 is TGCGCCAGCAGCCAAGATACAGGCGTGCGGGGATCTGGAAACACCATATATTTT. The chain links TRBV4-1 to TRBJ1-3; D might be TRBD1 (5 bases). Deletions cut 0 bases from V and 1 base from J, with 16 bases between. Germline V lookup: CDR1 MGHRA, CDR2 YSYEKL. The CDR3 consists of 18 residues.

V gene TRBV11-2 combines with J gene TRBJ2-1, with a tentative D call TRBD2 (5 bases). Trimming took off 0 bases at V and 4 bases at J, with 10 bases between the two ends. The germline CDR1 and CDR2 sequences are SGHAT and FQNNGV. This CDR3 is built from 15 residues. The CDR3 loop reads CASSLELVGYNEQFF. The DNA of the CDR3 is TGTGCCAGCAGCTTAGAACTAGTTGGTTACAATGAGCAGTTCTTC.

The chain joins TRBV2 to TRBJ1-2, with D possibly being TRBD1 (6 bases). CDR1 SNHLY and CDR2 FYNNEI come from the germline V gene. The CDR3 length is 16 residues. V dropped 3 bases and J dropped 6 bases, with 20 bases sitting between them. The CDR3 nucleotides read TGTGCCAGCAGTGAGCTCGGGCAGGGTGGGGGCAATGGCTACACCTTC. Translated: CASSELGQGGGNGYTF.

The J gene is TRBJ2-5, the V gene TRBV5-1; 9 positions match TRBD1. Trimming cost V 0 bases and J 3 bases; bases outside gene matches: 6. The CDR3 has 16 residues. From germline, CDR1 is SGHRS and CDR2 YFSETQ. CDR3 loop: CASSLGPGTGKETQYF. DNA of the CDR3: TGCGCCAGCAGCTTGGGTCCCGGGACAGGGAAAGAGACCCAGTACTTC.

CDR3 DNA: TGTGCCAGCTCCAGGGACTTCTCCTACGAGCAGTACTTC. This encodes CASSRDFSYEQYF. This chain links TRBV18 with TRBJ2-7; tentatively, D is TRBD2 (6 bases). The CDR3 has 13 residues. The germline gives CDR1 KGHSH, CDR2 LQKENI. V was trimmed by 6 bases and J by 0 bases, leaving 9 bases between them.

J is TRBJ2-7 and V is TRBV19; 14 bases match TRBD2. Germline values: CDR1 LNHDA, CDR2 SQIVND (reference sequence). The length of the CDR3 is 13 residues. The V gene end was trimmed by 9 bases and the J gene end by 7 bases; junction bases not matched to a gene: 5. CDR3: CARGLAGVREQYF. CDR3 nucleotides: TGTGCCAGGGGACTAGCGGGAGTGAGGGAGCAGTACTTC.

This clone was counted a single time. Other DNA sequences in this sample translate to the same CDR3. The chain has TRBV28 and TRBJ1-5; a possible D gene is TRBD1 (5 bases). V gave up 4 bases and J gave up 4 bases, with 11 bases separating them. This CDR3 is 14 amino acids long. CDR1 and CDR2 from the germline V gene are MDHEN and SYDVKM. CDR3 sequence reads: CASSSRGGNQPQHF. The CDR3 bases are TGTGCCAGCAGTTCCCGGGGGGGGAATCAGCCCCAGCATTTT.

The gene calls are TRBV28 and TRBJ1-1; D unclear. V lost 3 bases to trimming and J lost 0 bases, with 2 bases between them. From germline, CDR1 is MDHEN and CDR2 SYDVKM. The CDR3 contains 12 residues. The CDR3, as DNA: TGTGCCAGCAGTTTTATGAACACTGAAGCTTTCTTT. This sequence encodes CASSFMNTEAFF.

This chain uses TRBV21-1 with TRBJ2-7; TRBD1, the D gene given by the table, was not confirmed from the DNA. TRBV21-1 counts as a pseudogene. The CDR3 runs to 14 residues. As DNA, the CDR3 is TGTGCCAGCAGCCTTTTCAGGGAACGGAGCGAGCAGTACTTC. This gives the protein CASSLFRERSEQYF.

This clone was seen only once. V is TRBV29-1 and J is TRBJ1-2; the D is unclear. Per germline, CDR1 SQVTM and CDR2 ANQGSEA. The CDR3 is made up of 15 amino acids. Trimming pared 1 base from V and 2 bases from J, leaving 14 bases between. The CDR3 here is CSVEGGAGVNYGYTF. Here the CDR3 DNA reads TGCAGCGTTGAAGGGGGAGCCGGGGTGAACTATGGCTACACCTTC.

This sequence joins TRBV5-1 and TRBJ2-2; D not certain. Germline values: CDR1 SGHRS, CDR2 YFSETQ. The CDR3 contains 13 residues. Trimming took off 0 bases at V and 6 bases at J, with 6 bases between the two ends. DNA for the CDR3: TGCGCCAGCAGCTTGGCACCGGCCGGGGAGCTGTTTTTT. This gives the protein CASSLAPAGELFF.

This rearrangement joins TRBV28 to TRBJ1-3; no firm D call. Trimming stripped 7 bases from V and 2 bases from J, with 12 bases between. Germline V lookup: CDR1 MDHEN, CDR2 SYDVKM. This CDR3 is 14 amino acids long. The chain's CDR3 is CASNVAAAGNTIYF. The CDR3 DNA reads as TGTGCCAGCAATGTGGCCGCCGCTGGAAACACCATATATTTT.

The rearrangement joins TRBV14 to TRBJ2-7; D might be TRBD2 (5 bases). Germline CDR1 reads SGHDN; CDR2 reads FVKESK. Trimming cost V 3 bases and J 2 bases, with 8 bases left between them. CDR3 length: 13 residues. The CDR3 protein is CASSQGGPYEQYF. CDR3 DNA: TGTGCCAGCAGCCAGGGCGGGCCCTACGAGCAGTACTTC.

This clone has just one count. The chain uses TRBV30 and TRBJ2-7, with 10 bases that match TRBD1. The CDR3 is 14 residues long. The germline V gene encodes CDR1 GTSNPN and CDR2 SVGIG (reference sequence). The trim removed 4 bases at V and 6 bases at J, leaving 9 bases unmatched. CDR3 sequence reads: CAWTGTGVRGEQYF. The DNA for the CDR3 is TGTGCCTGGACCGGGACAGGGGTAAGGGGCGAGCAGTACTTC.

The V call is TRBV18, the J call TRBJ1-2; TRBD1 is a possible D gene (6 bases). The CDR3 extends over 15 amino acids. V lost 3 bases to trimming and J lost 8 bases, with 19 bases between them. Germline loops: CDR1 KGHSH, CDR2 LQKENI. CDR3 region: CASSPASGVIGGYTF. CDR3 coding DNA: TGTGCCAGCTCACCGGCCTCAGGGGTAATAGGGGGCTACACCTTC.

J is TRBJ2-7 and V is TRBV6-5; tentative D call: TRBD1 (5 bases). CDR3 length: 14 amino acids. Germline CDR1 MNHEY, CDR2 SVGAGI. Trimming pared 6 bases from V and 3 bases from J, leaving 15 bases between. CDR3: CASRKGRELYEQYF. CDR3 coding DNA: TGTGCCAGCAGGAAAGGCAGGGAACTCTACGAGCAGTACTTC.

The chain combines TRBV7-3 with TRBJ2-3, with D maybe TRBD2 (5 bases). Between the trimmed V and J ends, which lost 4 bases and 10 bases, there was a span of 21 bases. The CDR3 is made up of 15 amino acids. In germline, CDR1 is SGHTA, CDR2 FQGTGA. This CDR3 reads CASSSGPLEADPQYF. The CDR3 nucleotides read TGTGCCAGCAGCTCTGGCCCACTAGAGGCGGATCCGCAGTATTTT.

This clone was observed once. The rearrangement uses TRBV28 and TRBJ2-7; tentative D call: TRBD1 (7 bases). The germline V gene encodes CDR1 MDHEN and CDR2 SYDVKM. The CDR3 consists of 15 residues. The ends were cut back, 5 bases at V and 2 bases at J, with 16 bases in the middle. Here the CDR3 reads CASSLHQGGTYEQYF. The CDR3 nucleotides are TGTGCCAGCAGTCTACACCAGGGGGGTACCTACGAGCAGTACTTC.

The chain couples TRBV5-3 to TRBJ2-2; 9 bases map to TRBD2. TRBV5-3 is labeled an ORF, and its function is uncertain. V shed 0 bases, J shed 0 bases, and the junction held 6 bases outside the gene matches. The CDR3 is 18 amino acids. The CDR3: CARSLGPLAGSNTGELFF. The CDR3 DNA follows: TGTGCCAGAAGCTTGGGTCCCCTAGCGGGATCGAACACCGGGGAGCTGTTTTTT.

CDR3 sequence: CTSSQDLTSEDLGETQYF. The CDR3 DNA reads TGCACCAGCAGCCAAGATCTTACTAGCGAGGACCTCGGGGAGACCCAGTACTTC. V gene TRBV1 combines with J gene TRBJ2-5; the D call in the table, TRBD2, was not verified against the DNA. TRBV1 is flagged as a pseudogene. The CDR3 consists of 18 residues.

The rearrangement joins TRBV5-1 to TRBJ1-3, with 7 bases identical to TRBD1. Unmatched junction bases numbered 0, after V lost 0 bases and J lost 0 bases. The CDR3 is 15 residues long. CDR1 and CDR2 from the germline V gene are SGHRS and YFSETQ. CDR3 nucleotide sequence: TGCGCCAGCAGCTTGGCAGGGGGCTCTGGAAACACCATATATTTT. Translated, it gives CASSLAGGSGNTIYF.

This chain connects TRBV19 to TRBJ2-5; possible D gene TRBD1, 6 bases. Germline V gene data show CDR1 as LNHDA and CDR2 as SQIVND (reference sequence). Trimming took 1 base from V and 5 from J, leaving 11 bases between them. The CDR3 has 14 residues. This CDR3 is CASSIAGVRETQYF. CDR3 DNA: TGTGCCAGTAGTATAGCAGGGGTAAGGGAGACCCAGTACTTC.

The rearrangement joins TRBV27 to TRBJ2-7; D is unresolved. The CDR3 consists of 14 residues. Germline V lookup: CDR1 MNHEY, CDR2 SMNVEV (reference sequence). Deletions cut 4 bases from V and 0 bases from J, with 10 bases between. Here the CDR3 reads CASSSYPISYEQYF. The CDR3 nucleotides read TGTGCCAGCAGTTCCTACCCCATCTCCTACGAGCAGTACTTC.

In regard to this clone: At one end, the junction sequence differs from germline, possibly due to a read error. This chain connects TRBV27 to TRBJ1-3; D remains unclear. CDR1 and CDR2 from the germline V gene are MNHEY and SMNVEV (reference sequence). The CDR3 extends over 15 amino acids. DNA for the CDR3: TGTGCCAGCAGTCTATCCCCCTTCTCTGGAAACACCATATATTTT. Translation gives CASSLSPFSGNTIYF.

The chain recombines TRBV28 with TRBJ2-1; 7 nucleotides match TRBD2. There are 15 residues in the CDR3. Germline V gene sequence: CDR1 MDHEN, CDR2 SYDVKM. V shed 4 bases and J 5 bases; nucleotides not matched to a gene: 8. In nucleotides, the CDR3 is TGTGCCAGCAGTTCCCCCCAGGCGGGAGACAATGAGCAGTTCTTC. Its protein is CASSSPQAGDNEQFF.

The genes are TRBV6-5 and TRBJ1-1; TRBD1 matches 11 bases. The CDR3 spans 12 residues. Trimming took 7 bases from V and 7 from J; bases not matched to a gene: 2. Germline CDR1 MNHEY, CDR2 SVGAGI. The CDR3 protein is CASTGTGGEAFF. In DNA, the CDR3 is TGTGCCAGCACCGGGACAGGGGGTGAAGCTTTCTTT.

The chain uses TRBV19 and TRBJ2-7; tentatively, D is TRBD2 (6 bases). Germline V lookup: CDR1 LNHDA, CDR2 SQIVND (reference sequence). This CDR3 has 15 residues. Trimming stripped 1 base from V and 5 bases from J, with 15 bases between. CDR3 coding DNA: TGTGCCAGTAGTATAGGGTACGGCGGGATCAACGAGCAGTACTTC. Translating gives CASSIGYGGINEQYF.

The chain uses TRBV4-3 and TRBJ2-7, with 7 bases lining up with TRBD2. Germline loops: CDR1 LGHNA, CDR2 YSLEER. This CDR3 comprises 15 residues. Losses at the gene ends were 4 bases for V and 1 base for J; bases not matched to a gene: 7. CDR3 bases: TGCGCCAGCAGCCTCCTTGGGGAGGGGTCCTACGAGCAGTACTTC. Its protein is CASSLLGEGSYEQYF.

This chain connects TRBV25-1 to TRBJ1-1; D remains unclear. There are 14 residues in the CDR3. Germline assignment: CDR1 MGHDK and CDR2 SYGVNS. V was shortened by 1 base and J by 8 bases, with 14 bases between the two germline ends. CDR3 in amino acids: CASSEFPQATEAFF. Written as DNA, the CDR3 is TGTGCCAGCAGTGAATTTCCCCAGGCAACCGAAGCTTTCTTT. The variable domain in full, with the rest retrieved from reference TRBV25-1 and TRBJ1-1, is EADIYQTPRYLVIGTGKKITLECSQTMGHDKMYWYQQDPGMELHLIHYSYGVNSTEKGDLSSESTVSRIRTEHFPLTLESARPSHTSQYLCASSEFPQATEAFFGQGTRLTVV.

The CDR3 is CASSGQGAAYNEQFF. For the CDR3, the DNA is TGTGCCAGCAGTGGACAGGGGGCAGCCTACAATGAGCAGTTCTTC. The rearrangement joins TRBV25-1 to TRBJ2-1, with 10 bases lining up with TRBD1. Looked up from germline, CDR1 is MGHDK and CDR2 is SYGVNS. The CDR3 consists of 15 residues. The V and J ends lost 4 bases and 2 bases, in that order; junction bases with no gene match: 2.

To note about this clone: This specimen includes other DNA sequences encoding the same CDR3. The J gene is TRBJ2-4, the V gene TRBV7-8; maybe TRBD2 (5 bases). V was cut by 1 base and J by 0 bases, with 13 bases left in between. The CDR3 is 17 amino acids. Germline lookup yields CDR1 SGHVS and CDR2 FQNEAQ. CDR3 coding DNA: TGTGCCAGCAGCTTAGGAGGTGGGAGTATAGCCAAAAACATTCAGTACTTC. Encoded protein: CASSLGGGSIAKNIQYF.